This section outlines one T cell receptor beta chain sequence together with its context. As yet, its antigen is unknown. The sample originates from a study of T cells after yellow fever vaccination. Across the whole study: Low-cell-number fractions underwent preparation using SMART-Seq v4 Ultra Low Input.

Production of TCR cDNA was by 5'RACE template switching, which also added a universal primer site and UMIs. One entry per CDR3 protein results from TCRdb running MiXCR on the 5' RACE reads. In the table there are around 550,000 distinct CDR3 sequences, under 25% of which are singletons. Study-wide results and limits: Post-booster repertoires again held most primary-vaccination clones (roughly 96% CD4, 75% to 90% CD8). The study found a weaker secondary response that peaked faster, day 5 versus 15.

The CDR3 spans 15 residues. Germline-derived CDR1 and CDR2 are MDHEN and SYDVKM. The V end lost 7 bases, the J end lost 5 bases, and 21 bases lay between the germline ends. The source was PBMCs, collected 15 days after the yellow fever booster vaccination. The gene calls are TRBV28 and TRBJ2-7, with D possibly being TRBD2 (7 bases). This receptor was identified in a man younger than 45 who received the YFV17D yellow fever vaccine. CDR3 bases: TGTGCCAGCATCAGCGCGGGGGCAGGGGTCCACGAGCAGTACTTC. Translation: CASISAGAGVHEQYF.